What follows are 26 T cell receptor beta chains derived from one specimen sequenced in a study of shared clonotypes between healthy human individuals. Libraries were prepared by immunoSEQ multiplex PCR; TCRdb keeps only in-frame clonotypes and omits some of them. The repertoire holds about 2.4 million clones, with approximately 92% as singletons. Sample: naive CD4+ T cells sorted from blood. Subset indicated: CD45RA+ positively selected. The source of these receptors is a man younger than 35 in good health.

The J gene is TRBJ2-5, the V gene TRBV11-3; TRBD2 is a possible D gene (6 bases). The length of the CDR3 is 17 residues. The germline gives CDR1 SGHNT, CDR2 YENEEA. Trimming removed 0 bases from V and 5 bases from J, with 19 bases in between. The DNA of the CDR3 is TGTGCCAGCAGCTTAGATATGTTCGCTCGGGAGCCGGAGACCCAGTACTTC. Protein: CASSLDMFAREPETQYF.

This clone was picked up one time. The chain has TRBV7-6 and TRBJ2-5, with D possibly matching TRBD2 (6 bases). In germline, CDR1 is SGHVS, CDR2 FNYEAQ. V was cut by 2 bases and J by 5 bases, with 15 bases left in between. CDR3 length: 15 amino acids. The CDR3 loop reads CASSLNPRGWETQYF. The CDR3 region has the DNA TGTGCCAGCAGCTTAAACCCCCGGGGGTGGGAGACCCAGTACTTC.

CDR3 in DNA: TGTGCCAGCAGCTCCGACGTTTTTGGACTCACAGATACGCAGTATTTT. Translating it yields CASSSDVFGLTDTQYF. This rearrangement joins TRBV5-4 to TRBJ2-3, with a possible D match to TRBD2 (5 bases). V lost 3 bases and J lost 2, with 16 bases in between. The CDR3 is 16 residues long. Germline V gene data show CDR1 as SGHNT and CDR2 as YYREEE (reference sequence).

This chain joins TRBV19 and TRBJ1-6; 7 bases agree with TRBD1. CDR3 length equals 14 residues. Looked up from germline, CDR1 is LNHDA and CDR2 is SQIVND (reference sequence). The V gene end was trimmed by 8 bases and the J gene end by 5 bases; junction bases not matched to a gene: 6. CDR3 in amino acids: CASARDRDNSPLHF. The CDR3 nucleotides read TGTGCCAGTGCCCGCGACAGGGATAATTCACCCCTCCACTTT.

A single count supports this clone. The chain recombines TRBV6-5 with TRBJ2-3; D unresolved. CDR1 MNHEY and CDR2 SVGAGI come from the germline V gene. The CDR3 consists of 11 residues. Deletions cut 4 bases from V and 6 bases from J, with 5 bases between. The CDR3 DNA sequence: TGTGCCAGCAGTTCCTACGATACGCAGTATTTT. It encodes CASSSYDTQYF.

This clone was counted a few times. The CDR3 nucleotides read TGTGCCTGGAGTGCACAGGGGGCCGGTACTGAAGCTTTCTTT. Amino acid sequence: CAWSAQGAGTEAFF. This chain joins TRBV30 and TRBJ1-1; 9 nucleotides agree with TRBD1. Germline V gene lookup returns CDR1 GTSNPN and CDR2 SVGIG (reference sequence). The V gene end was trimmed by 1 base and the J gene end by 5 bases; junction bases not matched to a gene: 5. There are 14 residues in the CDR3.

J is TRBJ2-2 and V is TRBV5-1; possible D gene TRBD1, 5 bases. V lost 6 bases and J 6 bases, leaving 15 bases between the germline ends. The germline CDR1 and CDR2 sequences are SGHRS and YFSETQ. There are 14 residues in the CDR3. The CDR3 DNA is TGCGCCAGCACACCAGATGGGGCAGCCGGGGAGCTGTTTTTT. This translates into CASTPDGAAGELFF.

This chain links TRBV7-2 with TRBJ2-3; 9 nucleotides align to TRBD1. Germline loops: CDR1 SGHTA, CDR2 FQGNSA. CDR3 length: 16 residues. V lost 0 bases and J lost 9; bases outside the gene matches: 10. The CDR3 sequence: CASSLAATGGLGTQYF. As DNA, the CDR3 is TGTGCCAGCAGCTTAGCCGCGACAGGGGGTTTAGGAACGCAGTATTTT. Filled out from reference TRBV7-2 and TRBJ2-3, the complete variable domain reads GAGVSQSPSNKVTEKGKDVELRCDPISGHTALYWYRQSLGQGLEFLIYFQGNSAPDKSGLPSDRFSAERTGGSVSTLTIQRTQQEDSAVYLCASSLAATGGLGTQYFGPGTRLTVL.

This clone was detected only once. This chain links TRBV19 with TRBJ1-1; no clear D gene. Germline-derived CDR1 and CDR2 are LNHDA and SQIVND (reference sequence). CDR3 length equals 14 residues. Trimming shortened V by 6 bases and J by 5 bases, and 16 bases separated the two germline ends. CDR3 nucleotides: TGTGCCAGTAGAGACGCACCGGGCCGAACTGAAGCTTTCTTT. Protein: CASRDAPGRTEAFF.

To note about this clone: Mismatch with germline at one junction end may stem from a read error. The V call is TRBV11-3, the J call TRBJ1-1; unclear D gene. The CDR3 is made up of 15 amino acids. Germline CDR1 is SGHNT and CDR2 is YENEEA. The CDR3 nucleotides read TGTGCCAGCAACTTAGAGAAGGGCGGCTACACTGAAGCTTTCTTT. Translating gives CASNLEKGGYTEAFF.

The V gene is TRBV5-6, the J gene TRBJ2-5, with D perhaps matching TRBD2 (6 bases). The CDR3 covers 16 residues. Germline V gene data show CDR1 as SGHDT and CDR2 as YYEEEE. V dropped 2 bases and J dropped 1 base, with 15 bases sitting between them. CDR3 region: CASSFGTLEFQETQYF. The DNA of the CDR3 is TGTGCCAGCAGCTTCGGGACTCTCGAGTTCCAAGAGACCCAGTACTTC.

The chain has TRBV30 and TRBJ2-3; D gene ambiguous. V gave up 0 bases and J gave up 3 bases, with 16 bases separating them. The CDR3 runs 16 residues. The germline CDR1 and CDR2 sequences are GTSNPN and SVGIG (reference sequence). CDR3 sequence (DNA): TGTGCCTGGAGTGTACCTCTGGGCAGATATACAGATACGCAGTATTTT. As protein: CAWSVPLGRYTDTQYF.

This chain connects TRBV9 to TRBJ2-5; D is tentatively TRBD1 or TRBD2 (5 bases each). Germline-derived CDR1 and CDR2 are SGDLS and YYNGEE. V gave up 0 bases and J gave up 9 bases, with 18 bases separating them. This CDR3 spans 15 amino acids. CDR3 nucleotide sequence: TGTGCCAGCAGCGTAGGCCCACGGGACCCCCGGGCCCAGTACTTC. Protein product: CASSVGPRDPRAQYF.

This clone was recorded only once. The chain has TRBV4-1 and TRBJ2-7, with 7 bases identical to TRBD1. The CDR3 is made up of 15 amino acids. Germline V CDR1 and CDR2: MGHRA, YSYEKL. J gave up 3 bases and V 4 bases, and 9 bases lay outside the gene matches. The CDR3 is CASSRETGRDYEQYF. The CDR3, as DNA: TGCGCCAGCAGCCGAGAGACAGGGAGAGACTACGAGCAGTACTTC.

V is TRBV30 and J is TRBJ2-2; D could derive from TRBD1 or TRBD2 (5 bases each). V gave up 3 bases and J gave up 5 bases, with 13 bases separating them. Germline loops: CDR1 GTSNPN, CDR2 SVGIG (reference sequence). This CDR3 has 14 amino acids. This CDR3 is CAWRGDGTTGELFF. DNA for the CDR3: TGTGCCTGGAGGGGGGACGGAACTACCGGGGAGCTGTTTTTT.

The chain employs TRBV7-9 and TRBJ1-3; D unclear. The length of the CDR3 is 15 residues. Trimming pared 1 base from V and 0 bases from J, leaving 7 bases between. CDR1 is SEHNR and CDR2 is FQNEAQ in the germline V gene (reference sequence). This CDR3 reads CASSLGGISGNTIYF. The CDR3 coding sequence is TGTGCCAGCAGCTTAGGCGGAATCTCTGGAAACACCATATATTTT.

The gene calls are TRBV6-1 and TRBJ2-2; perhaps TRBD2 as D (5 bases). CDR3 length: 13 residues. V lost 0 bases and J lost 6, with 5 bases in between. Germline loops: CDR1 MNHNS, CDR2 SASEGT. CDR3 in DNA: TGTGCCAGCAGTGAAGCTAGCGCCGGGGAGCTGTTTTTT. Amino acids: CASSEASAGELFF.

V is TRBV28 and J is TRBJ2-7, with 10 positions matching TRBD1. CDR1 is MDHEN and CDR2 is SYDVKM in the germline V gene. This CDR3 contains 15 residues. V gave up 3 bases and J gave up 6 bases; unmatched junction bases: 8. The CDR3 loop reads CASSFYGTGEREQYF. The CDR3 DNA is TGTGCCAGCAGTTTTTACGGGACAGGGGAACGCGAGCAGTACTTC.

The chain combines TRBV19 with TRBJ2-6, with TRBD1 identical over 7 bases. Germline CDR1 LNHDA, CDR2 SQIVND (reference sequence). With 5 bases clipped from V and 2 bases from J, the junction kept 3 bases outside the gene matches. The CDR3 runs 15 residues. The CDR3 DNA reads TGTGCCAGTAGTGACGACAGGGCTGGGGCCAACGTCCTGACTTTC. This gives the protein CASSDDRAGANVLTF.

The rearrangement uses TRBV18 and TRBJ1-4, with D possibly TRBD1 on 5 matching bases. This CDR3 spans 13 amino acids. Germline lookup yields CDR1 KGHSH and CDR2 LQKENI. Trimming removed 6 bases at V and 3 bases at J, with 8 bases between. CDR3 protein: CASSWGANEKLFF. As DNA, the CDR3 is TGTGCCAGCTCTTGGGGGGCTAATGAAAAACTGTTTTTT.

The CDR3 region has the DNA TGTGCCAGCAGTTTTCCGACTAGCGGGAGGACCACAGATACGCAGTATTTT. Protein: CASSFPTSGRTTDTQYF. J is TRBJ2-3 and V is TRBV2, with 13 positions matching TRBD2. The CDR3 spans 17 residues. Trimming took 5 bases from V and 2 from J; bases not matched to a gene: 7. The germline V gene encodes CDR1 SNHLY and CDR2 FYNNEI. Looking up the rest from reference TRBV2 and TRBJ2-3 gives the full variable domain: EPEVTQTPSHQVTQMGQEVILRCVPISNHLYFYWYRQILGQKVEFLVSFYNNEISEKSEIFDDQFSVERPDGSNFTLKIRSTKLEDSAMYFCASSFPTSGRTTDTQYFGPGTRLTVL.

The chain combines TRBV28 with TRBJ1-5; D is undetermined. V lost 2 bases to trimming and J lost 6 bases, with 8 bases between them. Germline CDR1 and CDR2: MDHEN and SYDVKM. The CDR3 is 13 residues long. CDR3 residues: CASSLSAVQPQHF. The CDR3 bases are TGTGCCAGCAGTTTAAGCGCAGTTCAGCCCCAGCATTTT.

Turning to this clone: Different DNA sequences within this sample yield the same CDR3. This rearrangement joins TRBV28 to TRBJ1-5; weak D call: TRBD1 (5 bases). This CDR3 has 12 residues. V was shortened by 9 bases and J by 6 bases, with 12 bases between the two germline ends. Germline-derived CDR1 and CDR2 are MDHEN and SYDVKM. The CDR3 region is CASLSGGQPQHF. The CDR3 nucleotides are TGTGCCAGTCTCTCGGGGGGTCAGCCCCAGCATTTT.

In nucleotides, the CDR3 is TGCGCCAGCAGCCCATGGACCCGGGAGACTGAAGCTTTCTTT. Amino acid sequence: CASSPWTRETEAFF. This chain links TRBV5-1 with TRBJ1-1; D is unclear. The V and J ends lost 4 bases and 5 bases respectively, with 15 bases between them. This CDR3 has 14 amino acids. Germline CDR1 SGHRS, CDR2 YFSETQ.

The V and J genes are TRBV2 and TRBJ1-6; D uncertain. Between the trimmed V and J ends, which lost 6 bases and 2 bases, there was a span of 8 bases. The CDR3 covers 14 residues. Per germline, CDR1 SNHLY and CDR2 FYNNEI. The CDR3 DNA is TGTGCCAGCAGGCCGGGTCCCTATAATTCACCCCTCCACTTT. Translation gives CASRPGPYNSPLHF.

The chain recombines TRBV10-3 with TRBJ2-2, with 8 bases that match TRBD1. The CDR3 consists of 15 residues. Per the germline V gene, CDR1 is ENHRY and CDR2 is SYGVKD. The V segment lost 7 bases and the J segment 0 bases; nucleotides outside the gene matches: 4. CDR3 nucleotides: TGTGCCATCACCGGGACAGGCGCGAACACCGGGGAGCTGTTTTTT. Its translation: CAITGTGANTGELFF.